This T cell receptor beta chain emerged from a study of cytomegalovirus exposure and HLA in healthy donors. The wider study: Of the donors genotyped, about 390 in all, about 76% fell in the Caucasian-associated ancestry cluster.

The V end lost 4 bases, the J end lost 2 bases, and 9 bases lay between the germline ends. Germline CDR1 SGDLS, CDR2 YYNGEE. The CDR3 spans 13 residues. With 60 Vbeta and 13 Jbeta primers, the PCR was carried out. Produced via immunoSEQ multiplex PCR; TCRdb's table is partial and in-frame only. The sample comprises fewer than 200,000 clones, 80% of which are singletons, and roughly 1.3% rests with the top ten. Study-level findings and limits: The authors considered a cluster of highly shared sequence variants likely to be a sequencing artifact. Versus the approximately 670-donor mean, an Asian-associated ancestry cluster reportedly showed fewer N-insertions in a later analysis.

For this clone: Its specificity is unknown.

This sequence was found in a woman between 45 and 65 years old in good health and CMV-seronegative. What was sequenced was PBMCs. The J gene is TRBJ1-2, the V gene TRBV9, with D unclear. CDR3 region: CASSQQPNYGYTF. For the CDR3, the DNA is TGTGCCAGCAGCCAACAGCCCAACTATGGCTACACCTTC.